These 21 T cell receptor beta chains were all obtained from the same sample, sequenced in a study of cytomegalovirus exposure and HLA in healthy donors (dated by TCRdb to the late 2010s). Library prep was done by the immunoSEQ multiplex PCR assay. A mixture of 60 forward primers for TCR Vbeta segments and 13 reverse primers for TCR Jbeta segments was used in the multiplex PCR. TCRdb re-hosts the immuneACCESS table, in-frame sequences only. Its copies lack some clones; in the studies checked, an unresolved V gene accounts for under half of them, and the cause for the rest is not known. Here the sample has more than 150,000 clones; around 84% occur a single time. Of the sample, 1% to 1.5% falls within the top ten clones. The sample comprised PBMCs. Every receptor here comes from a girl aged 2-10 years in good health and CMV-seropositive.

The chain carries TRBV10-3 and TRBJ2-3; 7 bases are a match to TRBD1. The junction had 16 bases not matched to a gene; V was cut back by 5 bases and J by 8 bases. This CDR3 is 16 amino acids long. Germline V gene lookup returns CDR1 ENHRY and CDR2 SYGVKD. The CDR3 here is CAISKQRDSPPATQYF. In nucleotides, the CDR3 is TGTGCCATCAGTAAGCAACGGGACAGTCCTCCTGCTACGCAGTATTTT.

This clone was picked up a small number of times. The rearrangement joins TRBV10-2 to TRBJ2-7; TRBD2 matches at 7 bases. The V segment lost 3 bases and the J segment 9 bases; nucleotides outside the gene matches: 8. CDR3 size: 13 residues. The germline V gene encodes CDR1 WSHSY and CDR2 SAAADI. The CDR3, as DNA: TGCGCCAGCAGTGACCCTACGACTAGCCGGCAGTACTTC. This sequence encodes CASSDPTTSRQYF.

V is TRBV10-1 and J is TRBJ2-7, with 13 positions matching TRBD2. The germline V gene has CDR1 WNHNN and CDR2 SYGVQD (reference sequence). The CDR3 spans 14 residues. The ends lost 4 bases at V and 4 bases at J; junction bases unmatched: 1. The CDR3 nucleotides are TGCGCCAGCAGTGTGACTAGCGGGGGGTACGAGCAGTACTTC. This encodes CASSVTSGGYEQYF.

This clone was seen a few times. The rearrangement uses TRBV27 and TRBJ1-5; D remains ambiguous. This CDR3 is 14 amino acids long. Germline V CDR1 and CDR2: MNHEY, SMNVEV (reference sequence). Trimming cost V 3 bases and J 4 bases, with 10 bases left between them. The CDR3 spells CASSFGGPNQPQHF. Written as DNA, the CDR3 is TGTGCCAGCAGTTTCGGAGGCCCAAATCAGCCCCAGCATTTT.

This rearrangement joins TRBV7-9 to TRBJ1-1; 7 bases agree with TRBD1. This CDR3 is built from 15 residues. V gave up 5 bases and J gave up 1 base; unmatched junction bases: 7. CDR1 is SEHNR and CDR2 is FQNEAQ in the germline V gene (reference sequence). The CDR3 DNA sequence: TGTGCCAGCAGCCCAGGGACAGAGACGAACACTGAAGCTTTCTTT. Protein: CASSPGTETNTEAFF.

This chain joins TRBV28 and TRBJ2-7; 9 bases are a match to TRBD2. The V and J ends lost 6 bases and 9 bases, in that order; junction bases with no gene match: 12. CDR3 size: 14 residues. Germline V lookup: CDR1 MDHEN, CDR2 SYDVKM. In nucleotides, the CDR3 is TGTGCCAGCAGGACAGCGGGAGGTAGTGCAGTGCAGTACTTC. Protein sequence: CASRTAGGSAVQYF.

The J gene is TRBJ1-2, the V gene TRBV28; unclear D gene. Germline V gene sequence: CDR1 MDHEN, CDR2 SYDVKM. The germline V and J ends were trimmed by 2 bases and 5 bases, with 15 bases remaining between them. This CDR3 spans 15 amino acids. CDR3 residues: CASSLDLRLDYGYTF. In DNA form, the CDR3 reads TGTGCCAGCAGTTTAGATTTGAGGCTGGATTATGGCTACACCTTC.

The J gene is TRBJ1-1, the V gene TRBV5-5; D is undetermined. The germline V gene encodes CDR1 SGHKS and CDR2 YYEKEE (reference sequence). The CDR3 contains 13 residues. The V and J ends lost 3 bases and 4 bases respectively, with 10 bases between them. As DNA, the CDR3 is TGTGCCAGCAGCTCTTTGAGGAGCACTGAAGCTTTCTTT. Protein sequence: CASSSLRSTEAFF.

The chain links TRBV30 to TRBJ1-5, with D possibly being TRBD1 (5 bases). V lost 4 bases, J lost 2 bases, and 6 bases lay in between. This CDR3 contains 12 residues. The germline CDR1 and CDR2 sequences are GTSNPN and SVGIG (reference sequence). The CDR3 spells CAWTQGNQPQHF. CDR3 DNA: TGTGCCTGGACACAGGGCAATCAGCCCCAGCATTTT.

This clone appeared a single time. The chain joins TRBV10-3 to TRBJ2-7, with 10 bases lining up with TRBD2. The CDR3 runs to 14 residues. Germline V gives CDR1 ENHRY, CDR2 SYGVKD. Germline trimming cut 6 bases from V and 7 bases from J; bases unmatched to any gene: 9. For the CDR3, the DNA is TGTGCCATCAGCCCTAGCGGGAGTCTTTTAGAGCAGTACTTC. Translating it yields CAISPSGSLLEQYF.

V is TRBV27 and J is TRBJ1-2; TRBD1 matches at 7 bases. Germline V lookup: CDR1 MNHEY, CDR2 SMNVEV (reference sequence). V gave up 9 bases and J gave up 4 bases; unmatched junction bases: 14. CDR3 size: 15 residues. In DNA form, the CDR3 reads TGTGCCAGTGCTGCCGGGACAGCAGTTCCCTATGGCTACACCTTC. Protein: CASAAGTAVPYGYTF.

The chain has TRBV6-6 and TRBJ1-1; no clear D. CDR3 length: 13 amino acids. V was cut by 5 bases and J by 11 bases, with 18 bases left in between. Looked up from germline, CDR1 is MNHNY and CDR2 is SVGAGI (reference sequence). For the CDR3, the DNA is TGTGCCAGCAGTGACTGGACCCCGGGAAGGGCTTTCTTT. Its translation is CASSDWTPGRAFF.

V gene TRBV28 combines with J gene TRBJ1-2; 10 bases fit TRBD1. Germline V gene sequence: CDR1 MDHEN, CDR2 SYDVKM. This CDR3 is built from 15 residues. Unmatched junction bases numbered 6, after V lost 3 bases and J lost 5 bases. CDR3 DNA: TGTGCCAGCAGTTTTGGGACAGGGGTGGTTTATGGCTACACCTTC. It encodes CASSFGTGVVYGYTF.

The rearrangement joins TRBV6-5 to TRBJ2-5; possibly TRBD2 for D (5 bases). The germline V gene encodes CDR1 MNHEY and CDR2 SVGAGI. The CDR3 contains 15 residues. V dropped 2 bases and J dropped 5 bases, with 15 bases sitting between them. As DNA, the CDR3 is TGTGCCAGCAGTTACGCGCCACTAGAAATGGAGACCCAGTACTTC. Its protein product is CASSYAPLEMETQYF.

The gene calls are TRBV23-1 and TRBJ1-1; the match to TRBD1 covers 7 bases. TRBV23-1 is treated as an ORF (open reading frame) with a function not yet certain. There are 15 residues in the CDR3. V dropped 0 bases and J dropped 7; count of bases not matched to a gene: 8. CDR3 nucleotides: TGCGCCAGCAGTCAATCAAGAAAGGGGGCCTGTGAAGCTTTCTTT. Its protein is CASSQSRKGACEAFF.

The CDR3 DNA follows: TGTGCCAGCAGCTTACGGGTCCCCCCCGGGGGAGAGACCCAGTACTTC. Translation: CASSLRVPPGGETQYF. The rearrangement uses TRBV7-6 and TRBJ2-5; possibly TRBD2 for D (6 bases). V gave up 2 bases and J gave up 4 bases, with 17 bases separating them. Germline values: CDR1 SGHVS, CDR2 FNYEAQ. The CDR3 loop spans 16 amino acids.

The genes are TRBV6-6 and TRBJ2-5; perhaps TRBD2 as D (6 bases). The DNA end is more similar to TRBJ2-7, so the J call may be wrong. The CDR3 length is 12 residues. Germline CDR1 is MNHNY and CDR2 is SVGAGI (reference sequence). The CDR3: CASNGGSYEQYF. The CDR3 DNA is TGTGCCAGTAATGGGGGGTCCTACGAGCAGTACTTC.

The genes are TRBV9 and TRBJ2-1; TRBD2 matches at 9 bases. Germline CDR1 and CDR2: SGDLS and YYNGEE. The CDR3 runs 17 residues. The junction had 8 bases not matched to a gene; V was cut back by 2 bases and J by 2 bases. CDR3 sequence (DNA): TGTGCCAGCAGCGTGAGCGGGGGGCCCATTACCTACAATGAGCAGTTCTTC. It specifies CASSVSGGPITYNEQFF.

This clone was seen once. Sequence at one end of the junction differs from germline and may be a read error. J is TRBJ2-1 and V is TRBV13; 13 positions match TRBD2. CDR3 length equals 15 residues. CDR1 and CDR2 (germline): PRHDT, FYEKMQ (reference sequence). The CDR3 reads CASSSGLAGSNERFF. CDR3 sequence (DNA): TGTGCCAGCAGCTCGGGACTAGCGGGGAGCAATGAGCGGTTCTTC.

V and J are TRBV2 and TRBJ2-1; 7 bases agree with TRBD2. There are 15 residues in the CDR3. Germline lookup yields CDR1 SNHLY and CDR2 FYNNEI. Trimming at V came to 10 bases and at J to 6 bases, leaving 15 bases not matched to a gene. CDR3 protein: CATDLAGGSPNEQFF. CDR3 DNA: TGTGCCACCGACTTAGCGGGTGGAAGCCCCAATGAGCAGTTCTTC.

This chain links TRBV5-1 with TRBJ2-3, with 9 bases aligning to TRBD1. The V gene end was trimmed by 4 bases and the J gene end by 6 bases; junction bases not matched to a gene: 6. The CDR3 has 14 amino acids. Germline CDR1 and CDR2: SGHRS and YFSETQ. In DNA form, the CDR3 reads TGCGCCAGCAGCCTGGGACAGGGTGGGGATACGCAGTATTTT. Translation gives CASSLGQGGDTQYF.